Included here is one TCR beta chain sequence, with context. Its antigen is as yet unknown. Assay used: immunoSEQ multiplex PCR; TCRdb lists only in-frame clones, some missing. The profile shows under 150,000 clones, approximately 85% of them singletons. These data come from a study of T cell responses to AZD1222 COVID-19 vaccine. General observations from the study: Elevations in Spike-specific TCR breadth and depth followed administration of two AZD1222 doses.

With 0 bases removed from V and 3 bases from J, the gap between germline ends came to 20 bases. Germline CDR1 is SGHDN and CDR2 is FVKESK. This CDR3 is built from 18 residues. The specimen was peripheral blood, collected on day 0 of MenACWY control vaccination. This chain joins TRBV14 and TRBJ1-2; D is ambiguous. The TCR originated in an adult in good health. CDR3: CASSQDHGGFGIYYGYTF. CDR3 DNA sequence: TGTGCCAGCAGCCAAGATCATGGAGGCTTCGGGATTTACTATGGCTACACCTTC.